This TCR beta chain was retrieved from a study of sequential checkpoint blockade in melanoma. Looking at the study overall: Randomization was 1:1 between first-line nivolumab→ipilimumab and ipilimumab→nivolumab. After both sequences, patients received maintenance nivolumab.

Treatment indicated: randomized to nivolumab then ipilimumab (arm A) or the reverse (arm B). No patient had prior DNA-damaging chemotherapy. Sorted cells were live CD3+CD8+, lacking CD19 and CD56, from PBMCs. This table comes from immunoSEQ multiplex PCR, and its TCRdb copy is limited to in-frame clones, with some not included. The sample yields under 7,000 clones, 55% to 60% seen once. From germline, CDR1 is SEHNR and CDR2 FQNEAQ (reference sequence). This CDR3 comprises 16 residues. J was trimmed by 2 bases and V by 5 bases; bases with no gene match: 9. The TCR sequence derives from a human donor with melanoma. The starting material was CD8+ T cells sorted from blood (inferred from file names), obtained from a patient given nivolumab and ipilimumab in sequence. This chain connects TRBV7-9 to TRBJ2-7; 10 nucleotides align to TRBD2. CDR3 region: CASSPQSGGATYEQYF. CDR3 coding DNA: TGTGCCAGCAGCCCCCAGAGCGGGGGGGCGACCTACGAGCAGTACTTC.